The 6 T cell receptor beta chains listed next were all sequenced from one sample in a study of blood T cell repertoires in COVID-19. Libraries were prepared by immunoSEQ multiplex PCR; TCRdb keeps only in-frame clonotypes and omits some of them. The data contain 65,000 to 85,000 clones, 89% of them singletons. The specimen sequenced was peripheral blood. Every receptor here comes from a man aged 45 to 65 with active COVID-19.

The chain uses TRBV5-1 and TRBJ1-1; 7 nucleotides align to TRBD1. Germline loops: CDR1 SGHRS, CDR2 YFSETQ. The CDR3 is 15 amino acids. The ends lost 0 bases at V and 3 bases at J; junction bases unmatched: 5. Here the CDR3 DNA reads TGCGCCAGCAGCTTGGTTTCAGGGGGTTACACTGAAGCTTTCTTT. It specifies CASSLVSGGYTEAFF. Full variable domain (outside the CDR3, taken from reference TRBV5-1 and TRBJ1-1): KAGVTQTPRYLIKTRGQQVTLSCSPISGHRSVSWYQQTPGQGLQFLFEYFSETQRNKGNFPGRFSGRQFSNSRSEMNVSTLELGDSALYLCASSLVSGGYTEAFFGQGTRLTVV.

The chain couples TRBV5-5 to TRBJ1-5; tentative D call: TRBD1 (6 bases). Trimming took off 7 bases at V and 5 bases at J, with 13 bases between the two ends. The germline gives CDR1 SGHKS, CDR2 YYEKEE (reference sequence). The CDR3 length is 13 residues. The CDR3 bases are TGTGCCAGCGCATCAGGGGATGATCAGCCCCAGCATTTT. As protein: CASASGDDQPQHF.

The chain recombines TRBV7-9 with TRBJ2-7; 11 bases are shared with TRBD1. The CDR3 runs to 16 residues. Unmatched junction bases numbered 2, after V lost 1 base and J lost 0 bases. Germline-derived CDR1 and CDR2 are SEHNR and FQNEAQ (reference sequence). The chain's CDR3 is CASSLVGQGVSYEQYF. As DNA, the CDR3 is TGTGCCAGCAGCTTAGTGGGACAGGGGGTCTCCTACGAGCAGTACTTC.

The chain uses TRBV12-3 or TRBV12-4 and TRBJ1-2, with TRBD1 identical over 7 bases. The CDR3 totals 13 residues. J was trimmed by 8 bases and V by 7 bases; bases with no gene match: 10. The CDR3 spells CASTLTGDLGYTF. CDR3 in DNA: TGTGCCAGCACCCTAACAGGGGATCTGGGCTACACCTTC.

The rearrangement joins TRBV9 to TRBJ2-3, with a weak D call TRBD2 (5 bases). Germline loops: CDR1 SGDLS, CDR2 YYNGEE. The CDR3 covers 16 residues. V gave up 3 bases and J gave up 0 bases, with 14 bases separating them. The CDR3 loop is CASSGGLLSSTDTQYF. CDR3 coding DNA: TGTGCCAGCAGCGGAGGACTGTTATCTAGCACAGATACGCAGTATTTT.

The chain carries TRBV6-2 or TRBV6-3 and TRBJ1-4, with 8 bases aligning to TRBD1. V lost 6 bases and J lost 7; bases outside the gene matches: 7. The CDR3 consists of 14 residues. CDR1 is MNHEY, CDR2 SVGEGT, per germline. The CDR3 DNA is TGTGCCAGCAGCCTGACAGGGGAAGGTGAAAAACTGTTTTTT. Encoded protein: CASSLTGEGEKLFF.